The clone carrying this T cell receptor beta chain was detected a few times. What it binds is unknown. Sorting produced populations that all topped 98% purity. The entry originates in a study of beta chain features in type 1 diabetes. Study results and caveats: Among patients with Type 1 diabetes, TCRB CDR3s were moderately but significantly shorter in every one of the four CD4+ subsets. When VDJ junctions were examined, type 1 diabetes patients showed fewer insertions and more deletions.

The CDR3 totals 11 residues. Germline assignment: CDR1 MNHEY and CDR2 SMNVEV (reference sequence). The ends were cut back, 5 bases at V and 7 bases at J, with 5 bases in the middle. Isolated RNA was reverse transcribed in full, so expressed TCRB transcripts were sequenced. Using immunoSEQ multiplex PCR, the repertoire was profiled, and TCRdb retains in-frame clones only, with some absent. The table lists roughly 300,000 clones, around 15% of them singletons. Input material: naive CD4+ T cells from blood. This rearrangement joins TRBV27 to TRBJ2-2; D unclear. The source is a man in his thirties or forties with type 1 diabetes. DNA for the CDR3: TGTGCCAGCAGTAGAGGCGGGGAGCTGTTTTTT. Its translation is CASSRGGELFF.